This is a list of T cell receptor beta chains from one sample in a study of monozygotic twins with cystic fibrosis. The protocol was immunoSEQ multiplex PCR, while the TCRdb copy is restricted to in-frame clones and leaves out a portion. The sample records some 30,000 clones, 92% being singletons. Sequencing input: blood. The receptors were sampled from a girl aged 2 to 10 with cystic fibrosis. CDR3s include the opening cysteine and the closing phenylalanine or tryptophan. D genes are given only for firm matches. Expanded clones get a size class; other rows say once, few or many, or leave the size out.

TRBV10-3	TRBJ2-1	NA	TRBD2	TGTGCCATCAGTCCTATGGCGGGGGTATACAATGAGCAGTTCTTC	CAISPMAGVYNEQFF
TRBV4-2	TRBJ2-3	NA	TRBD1	TGTGCCAGCAGCCGCTTTCCGGGACAGGGTAGCACAGATACGCAGTATTTT	CASSRFPGQGSTDTQYF
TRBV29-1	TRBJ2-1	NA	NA	TGCAGCGTTGGTCTGATCGATGAGCAGTTCTTC	CSVGLIDEQFF
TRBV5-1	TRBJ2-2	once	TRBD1	TGCGCCAGCAGCCCCACCCCCGACAGGGACAGCGGGGAGCTGTTTTTT	CASSPTPDRDSGELFF
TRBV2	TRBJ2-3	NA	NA	TGTGCCAGCGGCGAAACTAGGGATACGCAGTATTTT	CASGETRDTQYF
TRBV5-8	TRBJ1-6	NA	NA	TGTGCCAGCAGCCGGGACGACCTGCCCCATTCACCCCTCCACTTT	CASSRDDLPHSPLHF
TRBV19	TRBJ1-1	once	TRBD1	TGTGCCAGTACCGCGGGACAGATGAACACTGAAGCTTTCTTT	CASTAGQMNTEAFF
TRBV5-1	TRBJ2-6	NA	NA	TGCGCCAGCAGCTTGGCTGGGTTGTCGGGATTCTCTGGGGCCAACGTCCTGACTTTC	CASSLAGLSGFSGANVLTF
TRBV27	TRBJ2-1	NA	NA	TGTGCCAGCAGAGTGGGATTGAGCTCCTACAATGAGCAGTTCTTC	CASRVGLSSYNEQFF
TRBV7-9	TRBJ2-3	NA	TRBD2	TGTGCCAGCAGCATTAGCGGTAGCGGGTTTAGCACAGATACGCAGTATTTT	CASSISGSGFSTDTQYF
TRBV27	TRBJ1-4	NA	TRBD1	TGTGCCAGCAGCATGGGACAGGGAGTGTTCGGTGAAAAACTGTTTTTT	CASSMGQGVFGEKLFF
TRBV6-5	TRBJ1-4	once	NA	TGTGCCAGCAGACGAACGGGGTTTGAAAAACTGTTTTTT	CASRRTGFEKLFF
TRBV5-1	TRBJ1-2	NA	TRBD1	TGCGCCAGCAGCCTTGGACAGGCGCAGGGCTACACCTTC	CASSLGQAQGYTF
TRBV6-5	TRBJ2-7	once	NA	TGTGCCAGCAGCCTCTCCGGCTTTTCCTACGAGCAGTACTTC	CASSLSGFSYEQYF
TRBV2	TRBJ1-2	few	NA	TGTGCCAGCAGTGAAAGGGACCACTATGGCTACACCTTC	CASSERDHYGYTF
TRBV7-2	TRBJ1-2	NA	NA	TGTGCCAGCAGCAGATCACCCTCAGACAGTAACCATGGCTACACCTTC	CASSRSPSDSNHGYTF
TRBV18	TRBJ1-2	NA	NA	TGTGCCAGCCCAGAACTGTACGGCTACACCTTC	CASPELYGYTF
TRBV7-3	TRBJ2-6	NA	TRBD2	TGTGCCAGCAGCTCCTGGACTAGCTTGGGCTCTGGGGCCAACGTCCTGACTTTC	CASSSWTSLGSGANVLTF
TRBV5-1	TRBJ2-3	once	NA	TGCGCCAGCAGCTTGCTAGCAAGTGGGGATACGCAGTATTTT	CASSLLASGDTQYF
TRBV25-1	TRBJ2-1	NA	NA	TGTGCCAGCAGTGATATTATAGAGAGACCGACCCTTCACAATGAGCAGTTCTTC	CASSDIIERPTLHNEQFF
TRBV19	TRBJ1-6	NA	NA	TGTGCCAGTAGTGCCCCCGTCCGGGCTCCCTTAGATTCACCCCTCCACTTT	CASSAPVRAPLDSPLHF
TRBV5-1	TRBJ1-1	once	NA	TGCGCCAGCAGTAGTCAGAACGTGAACACTGAAGCTTTCTTT	CASSSQNVNTEAFF
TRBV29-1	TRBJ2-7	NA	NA	TGCAGCGTTGTGCTAATGGGGGAGCAGTACTTC	CSVVLMGEQYF
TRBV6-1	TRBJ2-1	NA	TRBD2	TGTGCCAGTCGATTAGCGGGGGGATATTACAATGAGCAGTTCTTC	CASRLAGGYYNEQFF
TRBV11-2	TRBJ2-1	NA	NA	TGTGCCAGCAGCTACACGGGGGTGAGCACCTACAATGAGCAGTTCTTC	CASSYTGVSTYNEQFF
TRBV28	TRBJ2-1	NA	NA	TGTGCCAGCACCCCCGGAGCTAGCGACGGGCGGTCCTACAATGAGCAGTTCTTC	CASTPGASDGRSYNEQFF
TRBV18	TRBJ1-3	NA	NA	TGTGCCAGCTCACCCAGACCGGGTCTCGAAGGCTCTGGAAACACCATATATTTT	CASSPRPGLEGSGNTIYF
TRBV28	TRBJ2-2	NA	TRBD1	TGTGCCAGCAGTGCAGGGGGCGTCGACACCGGGGAGCTGTTTTTT	CASSAGGVDTGELFF
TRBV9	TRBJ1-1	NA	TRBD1	TGTGCCAGCAGCCCAGGGGGCCGGGGGGACACTGAAGCTTTCTTT	CASSPGGRGDTEAFF